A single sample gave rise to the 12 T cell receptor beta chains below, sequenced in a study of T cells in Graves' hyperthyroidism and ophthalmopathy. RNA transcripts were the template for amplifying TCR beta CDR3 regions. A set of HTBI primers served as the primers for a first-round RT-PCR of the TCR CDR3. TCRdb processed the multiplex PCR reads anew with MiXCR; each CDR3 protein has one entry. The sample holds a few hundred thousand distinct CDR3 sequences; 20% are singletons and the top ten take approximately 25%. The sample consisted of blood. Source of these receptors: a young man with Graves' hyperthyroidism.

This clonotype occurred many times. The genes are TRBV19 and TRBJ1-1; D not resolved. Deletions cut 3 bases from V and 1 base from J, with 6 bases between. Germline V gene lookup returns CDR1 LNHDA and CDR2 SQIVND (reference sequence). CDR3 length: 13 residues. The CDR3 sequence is CASSMKGNTEAFF. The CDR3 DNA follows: TGTGCCAGTAGTATGAAGGGGAACACTGAAGCTTTCTTT.

The CDR3 is CASSSGLAAYNEQFF. CDR3 nucleotides: TGTGCCAGTAGTTCCGGACTAGCCGCCTACAATGAGCAGTTCTTC. The chain joins TRBV19 to TRBJ2-1; 8 bases line up with TRBD2. From germline, CDR1 is LNHDA and CDR2 SQIVND (reference sequence). Trimming took 5 bases from V and 2 from J; bases not matched to a gene: 5. The CDR3 extends over 15 amino acids. The variable domain in full, completed from reference TRBV19 and TRBJ2-1, reads DGGITQSPKYLFRKEGQNVTLSCEQNLNHDAMYWYRQDPGQGLRLIYYSQIVNDFQKGDIAEGYSVSREKKESFPLTVTSAQKNPTAFYLCASSSGLAAYNEQFFGPGTRLTVL.

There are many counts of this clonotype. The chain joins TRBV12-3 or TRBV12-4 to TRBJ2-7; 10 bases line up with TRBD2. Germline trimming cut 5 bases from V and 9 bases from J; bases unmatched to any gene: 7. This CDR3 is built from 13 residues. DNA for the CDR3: TGTGCCAGCAGTCCAGGACTAGCGGTGGGGCAGTACTTC. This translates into CASSPGLAVGQYF.

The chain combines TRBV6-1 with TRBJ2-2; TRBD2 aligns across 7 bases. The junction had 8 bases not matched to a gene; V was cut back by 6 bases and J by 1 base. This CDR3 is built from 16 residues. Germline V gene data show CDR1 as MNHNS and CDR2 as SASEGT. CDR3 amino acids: CASSKGRGVNTGELFF. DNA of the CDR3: TGTGCCAGCAGCAAGGGGAGGGGAGTGAACACCGGGGAGCTGTTTTTT.

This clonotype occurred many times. This CDR3 is CASSDLGPYGYTF. CDR3 nucleotide sequence: TGTGCCAGCAGTGACCTGGGACCTTACGGCTACACCTTC. The rearrangement joins TRBV2 to TRBJ1-2, with a weak D call TRBD1 (5 bases). The CDR3 totals 13 residues. Germline values: CDR1 SNHLY, CDR2 FYNNEI. V lost 3 bases and J lost 8, with 13 bases in between. The full variable domain, its missing parts supplied by reference TRBV2 and TRBJ1-2, is EPEVTQTPSHQVTQMGQEVILRCVPISNHLYFYWYRQILGQKVEFLVSFYNNEISEKSEIFDDQFSVERPDGSNFTLKIRSTKLEDSAMYFCASSDLGPYGYTFGSGTRLTVV.

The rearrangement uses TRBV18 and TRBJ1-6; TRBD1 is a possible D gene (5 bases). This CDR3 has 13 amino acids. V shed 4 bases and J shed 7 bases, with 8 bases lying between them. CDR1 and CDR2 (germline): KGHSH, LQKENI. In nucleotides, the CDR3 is TGTGCCAGCTCACTACAGGAGAATTCACCCCTCCACTTT. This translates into CASSLQENSPLHF.

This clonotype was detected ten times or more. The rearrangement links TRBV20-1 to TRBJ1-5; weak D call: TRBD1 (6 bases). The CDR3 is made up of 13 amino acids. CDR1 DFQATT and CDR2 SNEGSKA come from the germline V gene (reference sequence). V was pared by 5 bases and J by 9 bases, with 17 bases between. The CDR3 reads CSAAGDWSRPQHF. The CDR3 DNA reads TGCAGTGCTGCAGGGGACTGGTCTCGGCCCCAGCATTTT.

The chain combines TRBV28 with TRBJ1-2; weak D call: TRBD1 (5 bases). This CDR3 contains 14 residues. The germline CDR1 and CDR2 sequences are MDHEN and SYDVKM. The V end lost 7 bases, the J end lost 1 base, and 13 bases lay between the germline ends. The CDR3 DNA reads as TGTGCCAGCACCAACGTGGGGGGTAACTATGGCTACACCTTC. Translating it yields CASTNVGGNYGYTF.

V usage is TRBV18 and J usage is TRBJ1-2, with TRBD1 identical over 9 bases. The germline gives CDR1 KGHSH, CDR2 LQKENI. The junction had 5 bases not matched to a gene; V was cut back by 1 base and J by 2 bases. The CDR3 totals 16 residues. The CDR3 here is CASSPLGQGTNYGYTF. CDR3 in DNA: TGTGCCAGCTCACCACTGGGACAGGGAACAAACTATGGCTACACCTTC.

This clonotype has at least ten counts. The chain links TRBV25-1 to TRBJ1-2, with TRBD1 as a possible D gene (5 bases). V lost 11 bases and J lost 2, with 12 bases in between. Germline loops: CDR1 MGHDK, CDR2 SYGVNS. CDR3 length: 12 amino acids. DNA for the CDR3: TGTGCCGCCCAGGGCGGAAACTATGGCTACACCTTC. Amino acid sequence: CAAQGGNYGYTF.

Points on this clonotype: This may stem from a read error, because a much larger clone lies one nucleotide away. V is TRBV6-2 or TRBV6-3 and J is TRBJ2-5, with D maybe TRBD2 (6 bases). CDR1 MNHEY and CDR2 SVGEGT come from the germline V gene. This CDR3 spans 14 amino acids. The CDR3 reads CVSRIPGLHGTQYF. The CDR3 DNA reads TGTGTCAGCAGAATCCCGGGACTGCACGGGACCCAGTACTTC.

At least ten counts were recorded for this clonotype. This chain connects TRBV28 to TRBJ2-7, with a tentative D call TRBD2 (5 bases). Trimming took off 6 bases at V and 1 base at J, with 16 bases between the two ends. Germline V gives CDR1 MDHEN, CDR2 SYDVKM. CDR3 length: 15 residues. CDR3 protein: CASRLPRGISYEQYF. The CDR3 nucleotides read TGTGCCAGCAGGTTACCCCGGGGAATATCCTACGAGCAGTACTTC.